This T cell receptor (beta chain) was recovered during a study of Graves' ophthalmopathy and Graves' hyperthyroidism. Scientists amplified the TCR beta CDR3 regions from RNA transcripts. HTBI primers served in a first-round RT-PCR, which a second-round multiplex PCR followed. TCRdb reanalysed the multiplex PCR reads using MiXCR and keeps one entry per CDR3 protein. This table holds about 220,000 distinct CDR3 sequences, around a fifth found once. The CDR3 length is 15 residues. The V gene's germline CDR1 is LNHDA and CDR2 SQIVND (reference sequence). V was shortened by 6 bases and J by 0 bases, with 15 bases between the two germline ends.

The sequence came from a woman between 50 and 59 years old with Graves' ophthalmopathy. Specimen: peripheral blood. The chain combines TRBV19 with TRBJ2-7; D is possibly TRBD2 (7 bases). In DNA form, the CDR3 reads TGTGCCAGTAGCCAAGCGCGGGGGCTCTCCTACGAGCAGTACTTC. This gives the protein CASSQARGLSYEQYF.